Shown below are 19 T cell receptor beta chains from a single sample sequenced in a study of T-cell reconstitution after alpha-beta-depleted transplantation in children. The library targeted TCRbeta and was prepared with unique molecular identifiers. TCRdb processed the PCR reads anew with MiXCR; each CDR3 protein has one entry. The sample has some 200,000 distinct CDR3 sequences, approximately 9% seen once. Source: PBMCs from the stem cell graft donor, taken from the stem cell graft. Receptor source: a human donor who donated a stem cell graft to a child with acute lymphoblastic leukemia.

This clonotype was detected many times. The rearrangement joins TRBV4-2 to TRBJ2-1, with D tentatively TRBD1 or TRBD2 (6 bases each). The CDR3 extends over 20 amino acids. Between the trimmed V and J ends, which lost 1 base and 0 bases, there was a span of 22 bases. Per the germline V gene, CDR1 is LGHNA and CDR2 is YNFKEQ. This CDR3 is CASSQAIGGPSHRSYNEQFF. The DNA for the CDR3 is TGTGCCAGCAGCCAAGCAATCGGGGGCCCCTCGCATCGCTCCTACAATGAGCAGTTCTTC.

The chain combines TRBV27 with TRBJ2-1; a possible D gene is TRBD2 (5 bases). Germline CDR1 MNHEY, CDR2 SMNVEV (reference sequence). The CDR3 covers 16 residues. Trimming cost V 5 bases and J 8 bases, with 22 bases left between them. The CDR3 sequence is CASSPLRGDLSDEQFF. As DNA, the CDR3 is TGTGCCAGCAGTCCCCTACGGGGAGACCTCTCGGATGAGCAGTTCTTC.

The chain has TRBV7-9 and TRBJ1-1; D not certain. V was pared by 4 bases and J by 2 bases, with 17 bases between. The length of the CDR3 is 16 residues. Per the germline V gene, CDR1 is SEHNR and CDR2 is FQNEAQ (reference sequence). This CDR3 reads CASSSLGNRLNTEAFF. DNA of the CDR3: TGTGCCAGCAGCTCTCTGGGTAACAGACTCAACACTGAAGCTTTCTTT.

This clonotype was observed a few times. The chain joins TRBV20-1 to TRBJ1-5; no clear D. Germline values: CDR1 DFQATT, CDR2 SNEGSKA (reference sequence). This CDR3 is built from 14 residues. V was clipped by 3 bases and J by 6 bases, with 15 bases between them. Written as DNA, the CDR3 is TGCAGTGCTAGGGGCAAAGCCCTCACTCAGCCCCAGCATTTT. Translated: CSARGKALTQPQHF.

This clonotype occurred a few times. The rearrangement links TRBV5-1 to TRBJ2-3; D remains ambiguous. This CDR3 is built from 15 residues. The V and J ends lost 0 bases and 2 bases respectively, with 10 bases between them. CDR1 is SGHRS, CDR2 YFSETQ, per germline. CDR3 bases: TGCGCCAGCAGCTTGGAGTGGGGTCTCACAGATACGCAGTATTTT. Translating it yields CASSLEWGLTDTQYF.

This clonotype has at least ten counts. V is TRBV5-4 and J is TRBJ1-1; no firm D call. There are 14 residues in the CDR3. Between the trimmed V and J ends, which lost 5 bases and 0 bases, there was a span of 11 bases. Per germline, CDR1 SGHNT and CDR2 YYREEE (reference sequence). The CDR3 DNA follows: TGTGCCAGCAGTCCCTACGTCATGAACACTGAAGCTTTCTTT. Its protein is CASSPYVMNTEAFF.

The chain employs TRBV4-2 and TRBJ2-3; 12 bases agree with TRBD2. The germline gives CDR1 LGHNA, CDR2 YNFKEQ. This CDR3 region has 20 residues. V lost 0 bases and J lost 4; bases outside the gene matches: 14. DNA of the CDR3: TGTGCCAGCAGCCAAGATAGGGGCCGCCTAGCGGGGGGGCGGGCAGATACGCAGTATTTT. This gives the protein CASSQDRGRLAGGRADTQYF.

V and J are TRBV6-1 and TRBJ2-1; 8 bases line up with TRBD2. This CDR3 spans 13 amino acids. V shed 6 bases, J shed 8 bases, and the junction held 6 bases outside the gene matches. Per the germline V gene, CDR1 is MNHNS and CDR2 is SASEGT. CDR3 in DNA: TGTGCCAGCAGGGGGGGACTAGTATATGAGCAGTTCTTC. This sequence encodes CASRGGLVYEQFF.

This clonotype was found many times. V is TRBV7-9 and J is TRBJ1-6, with D tentatively TRBD1 (5 bases). The CDR3 is made up of 15 amino acids. Trimming removed 2 bases at V and 8 bases at J, with 13 bases between. From germline, CDR1 is SEHNR and CDR2 FQNEAQ (reference sequence). The CDR3 is CASSLMSGDDSPLHF. The CDR3 DNA follows: TGTGCCAGCAGCTTAATGAGCGGGGACGATTCACCCCTCCACTTT.

V and J are TRBV7-2 and TRBJ2-3; D gene uncertain. Trimming pared 1 base from V and 1 base from J, leaving 9 bases between. This CDR3 region has 15 residues. The germline CDR1 and CDR2 sequences are SGHTA and FQGNSA. The CDR3 DNA is TGTGCCAGCAGCTTAGTATTTGCAGGCACAGATACGCAGTATTTT. It is translated as CASSLVFAGTDTQYF.

CDR3 loop: CAINGESHGAERLYGYTF. DNA of the CDR3: TGTGCCATCAACGGGGAGTCCCACGGCGCCGAGCGACTCTATGGCTACACCTTC. V usage is TRBV10-3 and J usage is TRBJ1-2; D gene uncertain. V lost 7 bases, J lost 4 bases, and 28 bases lay in between. CDR3 length equals 18 residues. The germline V gene has CDR1 ENHRY and CDR2 SYGVKD.

This clonotype has at least ten counts. The CDR3 sequence is CSAGQLYEQYF. The CDR3 DNA sequence: TGCAGTGCTGGACAGCTCTACGAGCAGTACTTC. This rearrangement joins TRBV20-1 to TRBJ2-7, with D possibly TRBD1 on 6 matching bases. Germline V CDR1 and CDR2: DFQATT, SNEGSKA (reference sequence). The CDR3 loop spans 11 amino acids. The V gene lost 5 bases and the J gene lost 3 bases, with 8 bases spanning the gap.

The gene calls are TRBV24-1 and TRBJ1-2, with D possibly TRBD1 on 5 matching bases. Germline CDR1 is KGHDR and CDR2 is SFDVKD. CDR3 length equals 14 residues. Trimming stripped 3 bases from V and 3 bases from J, with 10 bases between. CDR3 nucleotides: TGTGCCACCAGTGATGGGGACGGATACTATGGCTACACCTTC. It specifies CATSDGDGYYGYTF.

This clonotype came up many times. The chain carries TRBV12-5 and TRBJ2-3; D uncertain. Germline V gives CDR1 LGHNT, CDR2 FRNRAP. The CDR3 runs to 14 residues. V was cut by 6 bases and J by 0 bases, with 10 bases left in between. In nucleotides, the CDR3 is TGTGCTAGTGGGGAGAACTCTAGCACAGATACGCAGTATTTT. Its translation is CASGENSSTDTQYF.

At least ten counts were recorded for this clonotype. The chain couples TRBV10-3 to TRBJ1-3; D remains unclear. CDR3 size: 14 residues. V was shortened by 4 bases and J by 2 bases, with 9 bases between the two germline ends. Germline CDR1 is ENHRY and CDR2 is SYGVKD. DNA of the CDR3: TGTGCCATCAGTGTGCAGGATACTGGAAACACCATATATTTT. It codes for CAISVQDTGNTIYF.

At least ten counts were recorded for this clonotype. The chain joins TRBV5-6 to TRBJ2-7, with a weak D call TRBD1 (6 bases). Germline CDR1 and CDR2: SGHDT and YYEEEE. The CDR3 contains 15 residues. The V and J ends lost 0 bases and 1 base respectively, with 11 bases between them. In DNA, the CDR3 is TGTGCCAGCAGCTTGGGGGGGCAGGGATCCTACGAGCAGTACTTC. It translates to CASSLGGQGSYEQYF.

The V and J genes are TRBV27 and TRBJ1-1; no firm D call. Trimming removed 6 bases from V and 7 bases from J, with 15 bases in between. Germline V CDR1 and CDR2: MNHEY, SMNVEV (reference sequence). The CDR3 covers 13 residues. CDR3 in amino acids: CASRPVVTREAFF. The CDR3 region has the DNA TGTGCCAGCAGGCCCGTTGTAACCCGTGAAGCTTTCTTT.

The table lists this clonotype with many counts. The chain couples TRBV6-5 to TRBJ1-1; tentative D call: TRBD1 (6 bases). Looked up from germline, CDR1 is MNHEY and CDR2 is SVGAGI. V was cut by 0 bases and J by 8 bases, with 16 bases left in between. The CDR3 loop spans 15 amino acids. The CDR3 loop reads CASSYSIRGFGEAFF. The CDR3 region has the DNA TGTGCCAGCAGTTACTCGATTAGGGGGTTCGGGGAAGCTTTCTTT.

This clonotype appeared many times. CDR3: CSVPGTRNTEAFF. CDR3 bases: TGCAGCGTCCCTGGGACACGGAACACTGAAGCTTTCTTT. The V call is TRBV29-1, the J call TRBJ1-1; D may be TRBD1 (6 bases). Germline values: CDR1 SQVTM, CDR2 ANQGSEA. V was cut by 6 bases and J by 1 base, with 12 bases left in between. The CDR3 extends over 13 amino acids.